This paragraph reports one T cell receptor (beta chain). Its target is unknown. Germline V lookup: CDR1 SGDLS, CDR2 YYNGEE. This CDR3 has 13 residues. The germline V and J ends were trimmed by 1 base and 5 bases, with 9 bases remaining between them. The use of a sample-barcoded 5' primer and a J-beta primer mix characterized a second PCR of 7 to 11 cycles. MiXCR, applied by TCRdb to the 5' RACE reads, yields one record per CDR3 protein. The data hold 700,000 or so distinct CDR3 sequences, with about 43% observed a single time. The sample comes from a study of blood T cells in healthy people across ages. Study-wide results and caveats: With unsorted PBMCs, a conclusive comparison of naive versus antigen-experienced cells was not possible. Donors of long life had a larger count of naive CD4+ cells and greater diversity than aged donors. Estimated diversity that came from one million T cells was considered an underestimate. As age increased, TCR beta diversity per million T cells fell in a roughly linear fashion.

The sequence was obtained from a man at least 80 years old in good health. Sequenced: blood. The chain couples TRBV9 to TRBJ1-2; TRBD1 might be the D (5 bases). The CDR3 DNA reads TGTGCCAGCAGCGTACAGGGTGGTTATGGCTACACCTTC. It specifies CASSVQGGYGYTF.